The entry that follows covers one T cell receptor (beta chain) sequence. Germline values: CDR1 ENHRY, CDR2 SYGVKD. The CDR3 is 14 residues long. The germline V and J ends were trimmed by 2 bases and 7 bases, with 14 bases remaining between them. The sample belongs to a study of blood T cell repertoires in COVID-19. Clones were read by immunoSEQ multiplex PCR, and TCRdb kept only the in-frame ones, dropping some. The table has 91,000 or so clones, around 84% seen once. V usage is TRBV10-3 and J usage is TRBJ1-1, with D maybe TRBD1 (5 bases). The TCR originated in a woman aged 60-75 years in a cohort sampled during active or convalescent COVID-19. The specimen sequenced was peripheral blood. The CDR3 sequence is CAISETKGWIEAFF. CDR3 DNA: TGTGCCATCAGTGAGACCAAGGGGTGGATTGAAGCTTTCTTT.